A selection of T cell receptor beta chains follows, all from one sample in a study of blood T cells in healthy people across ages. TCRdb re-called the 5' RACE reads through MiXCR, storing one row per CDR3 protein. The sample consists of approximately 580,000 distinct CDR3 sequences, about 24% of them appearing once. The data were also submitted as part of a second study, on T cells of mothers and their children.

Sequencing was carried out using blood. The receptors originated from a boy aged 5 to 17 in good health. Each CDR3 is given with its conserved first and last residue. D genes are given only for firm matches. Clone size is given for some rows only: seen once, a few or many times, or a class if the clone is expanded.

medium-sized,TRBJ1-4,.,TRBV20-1,CSARQGDVGLFF,TGCAGTGCTAGACAGGGCGATGTCGGTCTGTTTTTT
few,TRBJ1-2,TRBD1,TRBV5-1,CASRPDTGDGYTF,TGTGCCAGCAGACCGGATACAGGGGATGGCTACACCTTC
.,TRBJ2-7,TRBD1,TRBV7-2,CASSPGTGFYYEQYF,TGTGCCAGCAGCCCGGGGACAGGGTTTTACTACGAGCAGTACTTC
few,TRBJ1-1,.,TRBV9,CASSDGQSGRPEAFF,TGTGCCAGCAGCGACGGACAGTCGGGGAGGCCTGAAGCTTTCTTT
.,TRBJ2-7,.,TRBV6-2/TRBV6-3,CASRRQINSYEQYF,TGTGCCAGCAGACGGCAGATCAACTCCTACGAGCAGTACTTC
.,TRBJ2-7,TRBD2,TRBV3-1,CASSQGTSVYYEQYF,TGTGCCAGCAGCCAAGGGACTAGCGTTTACTACGAGCAGTACTTC
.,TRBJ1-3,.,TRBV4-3,CASSQERASGNTRYF,TGCGCCAGCAGCCAAGAACGTGCTTCTGGAAACACCAGATATTTT
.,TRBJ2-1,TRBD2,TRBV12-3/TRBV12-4,CASSLVASGDEQFF,TGTGCCAGCAGTTTAGTGGCTAGCGGCGATGAGCAGTTCTTC
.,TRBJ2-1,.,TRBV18,CASSPPSGQIYEQFF,TGTGCCAGCTCACCACCTTCGGGGCAAATATATGAGCAGTTCTTC
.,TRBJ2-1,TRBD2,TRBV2,CASSERTSGWATNEQFF,TGTGCCAGCAGTGAGCGTACTAGCGGGTGGGCTACAAATGAGCAGTTCTTC
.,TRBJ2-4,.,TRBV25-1,CASSEPRDDSLQYF,TGTGCCAGCAGTGAGCCAAGGGACGATTCTCTTCAGTACTTC
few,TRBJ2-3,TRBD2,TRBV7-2,CASSLMVAGASTDTQYF,TGTGCCAGCAGCTTAATGGTAGCGGGAGCTAGCACAGATACGCAGTATTTT
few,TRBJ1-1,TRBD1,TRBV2,CASRDRTGRTTEAFF,TGTGCCAGCAGGGACCGGACAGGGCGGACCACTGAAGCTTTCTTT
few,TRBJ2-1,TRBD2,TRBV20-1,CSARDRTSGRVLGNEQFF,TGCAGTGCTAGAGATAGGACTAGCGGGAGGGTCCTAGGCAATGAGCAGTTCTTC
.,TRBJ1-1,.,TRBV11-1,CASSAGGRVGMNTEAFF,TGTGCCAGCAGCGCCGGGGGTCGAGTGGGAATGAACACTGAAGCTTTCTTT
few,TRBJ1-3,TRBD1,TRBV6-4,CASSDPGTDSGNTIYF,TGTGCCAGCAGCGACCCGGGGACAGACTCTGGAAACACCATATATTTT
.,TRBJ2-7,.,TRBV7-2,CASSLTSLAPEQYF,TGTGCCAGCAGCTTGACTAGTTTGGCTCCGGAGCAGTACTTC
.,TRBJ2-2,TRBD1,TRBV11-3,CASSFGQGAHTGELFF,TGTGCCAGCAGCTTCGGTCAGGGGGCGCACACCGGGGAGCTGTTTTTT
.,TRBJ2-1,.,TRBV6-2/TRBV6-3,CASSTSSNEQFF,TGTGCCAGCAGTACTAGCAGCAATGAGCAGTTCTTC
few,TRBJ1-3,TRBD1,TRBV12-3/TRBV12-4,CASRGGDRGPGNTIYF,TGTGCCAGCAGAGGGGGGGACAGGGGCCCTGGAAACACCATATATTTT
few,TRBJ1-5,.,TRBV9,CASSVTSNPNQPQHF,TGTGCCAGCAGCGTTACTTCTAACCCAAATCAGCCCCAGCATTTT
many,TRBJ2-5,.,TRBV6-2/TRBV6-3,CASSDRLVGETQYF,TGTGCCAGCAGCGACAGGCTGGTGGGAGAGACCCAGTACTTC
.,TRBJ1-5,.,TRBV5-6,CASGFLGGLNQPQHF,TGTGCCAGCGGCTTCTTGGGGGGTCTCAATCAGCCCCAGCATTTT